Shown below are 3 T cell receptor beta chains from a single sample sequenced in a study of chemoradiotherapy in HPV16-positive cancers. Method: immunoSEQ multiplex PCR; TCRdb's copy keeps in-frame clones and lacks some. In the table there are tens of thousands of clones, around 67% of which are singletons. This specimen was collected from a patient who underwent chemoradiotherapy. These receptors came from a human donor with HPV-associated anogenital cancer.

The chain combines TRBV4-1 with TRBJ2-4, with a tentative D call TRBD1 (5 bases). CDR1 and CDR2 (germline): MGHRA, YSYEKL. Deletions cut 0 bases from V and 8 bases from J, with 17 bases between. This CDR3 has 16 amino acids. CDR3 in DNA: TGCGCCAGCAGCCAAGAAGGGGCAGGGTATAAGGACATTCAGTACTTC. Protein sequence: CASSQEGAGYKDIQYF.

The chain has TRBV28 and TRBJ1-5; D perhaps matches TRBD1 (6 bases). The germline V gene encodes CDR1 MDHEN and CDR2 SYDVKM. The length of the CDR3 is 15 residues. V shed 5 bases and J shed 1 base, with 12 bases lying between them. The CDR3 is CASSLLTGSNQPQHF. The CDR3 bases are TGTGCCAGCAGTCTATTAACAGGGAGCAATCAGCCCCAGCATTTT.

The V and J genes are TRBV28 and TRBJ1-5; D might be TRBD1 (5 bases). V lost 5 bases to trimming and J lost 2 bases, with 13 bases between them. Germline-derived CDR1 and CDR2 are MDHEN and SYDVKM. CDR3 length: 15 amino acids. CDR3 DNA sequence: TGTGCCAGCAGTGGGGGGGGAAGGGGCAATCAGCCCCAGCATTTT. As protein: CASSGGGRGNQPQHF.